A selection of T cell receptor beta chains follows, all from one sample in a study of T cell changes during pregnancy in multiple sclerosis. Using immunoSEQ multiplex PCR, the repertoire was profiled, and TCRdb retains in-frame clones only, with some absent. The table includes about 40,000 clones, approximately 90% detected once. The sequenced material came from PBMCs (not recorded whether the cells were cultured). Every receptor here comes from a female donor with multiple sclerosis, enrolled in a pregnancy study. Each CDR3 is given with its conserved first and last residue. D genes are given only for firm matches. A row's size may be missing; if present it is once, few, many or a size class.

len,v_gene,j_gene,abundance,d_gene,CDR3nt,CDR3aa
12,TRBV29-1,TRBJ2-4,.,.,TGCAGCGTTGGGGTGGCCAAAAACATTCAGTACTTC,CSVGVAKNIQYF
15,TRBV9,TRBJ2-2,.,TRBD1,TGTGCCAGCAGCGGCCTTGGACAGGGCACCGGGGAGCTGTTTTTT,CASSGLGQGTGELFF
14,TRBV23-1,TRBJ2-7,.,.,TGCGCCAGCAGTATCGACTGGGATTCCTACGAGCAGTACTTC,CASSIDWDSYEQYF
14,TRBV10-3,TRBJ2-1,.,TRBD1,TGTGCCATCCGAGGAGGGACAGGGGACAATGAGCAGTTCTTC,CAIRGGTGDNEQFF
13,TRBV27,TRBJ2-2,.,.,TGTGCCAGCAGTCGATTGGACACCGGGGAGCTGTTTTTT,CASSRLDTGELFF
11,TRBV6-1,TRBJ2-7,.,.,TGTGCCAGCGGGGAAAGGGCCGAGCAGTACTTC,CASGERAEQYF
16,TRBV27,TRBJ1-1,.,TRBD1,TGTGCCAGCAGCCAGACAGGGTTGGCCGTGAACACTGAAGCTTTCTTT,CASSQTGLAVNTEAFF
14,TRBV7-9,TRBJ2-7,.,.,TGTGCCAGCAGCTTAGCAGGGGCGAAGGACGAGCAGTACTTC,CASSLAGAKDEQYF
15,TRBV18,TRBJ2-2,.,.,TGTGCCAGCTCACCACCTGGGGGGAACACCGGGGAGCTGTTTTTT,CASSPPGGNTGELFF
14,TRBV7-8,TRBJ2-7,.,TRBD1,TGTGCCAGCAGCTCCCTGACAGGGTTGGACGAGCAGTACTTC,CASSSLTGLDEQYF
17,TRBV10-3,TRBJ2-2,.,TRBD2,TGTGCCACCCAACAGAGGGGAGGACTAGCGGCGACCGGGGAGCTGTTTTTT,CATQQRGGLAATGELFF
14,TRBV2,TRBJ1-1,once,.,TGTGCCAGCGCCCCAGGGCTGGGGAACACTGAAGCTTTCTTT,CASAPGLGNTEAFF
15,TRBV5-4,TRBJ1-3,.,.,TGTGCCAGCAGCTTGTCCAGGGTCTCTGGAAACACCATATATTTT,CASSLSRVSGNTIYF
15,TRBV5-1,TRBJ2-2,.,.,TGCGCCAGCAGCTTGGTGGACAGCCAAACCGGGGAGCTGTTTTTT,CASSLVDSQTGELFF
12,TRBV7-2,TRBJ2-7,.,.,TGTGCCAGCAGTCACCTCGGGAGCGAGCAGTACTTC,CASSHLGSEQYF
15,TRBV5-1,TRBJ2-7,.,TRBD1,TGCGCCAGCAGCTTGGCAGGGGGCGCGGGGTACGAGCAGTACTTC,CASSLAGGAGYEQYF
15,TRBV2,TRBJ1-5,.,.,TGTGCCACCGCCCCGGATGCAGGGCGCAATCAGCCCCAGCATTTT,CATAPDAGRNQPQHF
13,TRBV5-4,TRBJ2-7,once,TRBD1,TGTGCCAGCAGAAAAACAGGGGGCAGTGAGCAGTACTTC,CASRKTGGSEQYF
14,TRBV5-1,TRBJ2-7,.,TRBD2,TGCGCCAGCAGCTTTCTAGCGGAGGGCTACGAGCAGTACTTC,CASSFLAEGYEQYF
14,TRBV10-2,TRBJ2-7,.,.,TGCGCCAGCAAGTGGAGACAGTCCTCCTACGAGCAGTACTTC,CASKWRQSSYEQYF